The TCR beta chain described here comes from a study of T-cell memory formation after mild COVID-19. Constant-segment primers served in 5'RACE that generated TCR alpha and TCR beta cDNA libraries bearing sample barcodes and UMIs. Using its own MiXCR run on the 5' RACE reads, TCRdb lists one record per CDR3 protein. The sample lists about 45,000 distinct CDR3 sequences; roughly 9.8% were seen once. This clonotype was counted a few times. The length of the CDR3 is 15 residues. V gave up 3 bases and J gave up 1 base, with 12 bases separating them. The germline V gene encodes CDR1 KGHSH and CDR2 LQKENI. The clonotype originates from an adult woman who had mild COVID-19 (a few samples of this study predate the infection). Cell type and time point are not known. Sequencing used PBMCs or a T cell subset sorted from them (not recorded which). The rearrangement joins TRBV18 to TRBJ1-1, with no clear D. The CDR3 DNA reads as TGTGCCAGCTCACCCCTCTACAGTTCGAACACTGAAGCTTTCTTT. Amino acid sequence: CASSPLYSSNTEAFF. Variable domain in full (rest from reference TRBV18 and TRBJ1-1): NAGVMQNPRHLVRRRGQEARLRCSPMKGHSHVYWYRQLPEEGLKFMVYLQKENIIDESGMPKERFSAEFPKEGPSILRIQQVVRGDSAAYFCASSPLYSSNTEAFFGQGTRLTVV.